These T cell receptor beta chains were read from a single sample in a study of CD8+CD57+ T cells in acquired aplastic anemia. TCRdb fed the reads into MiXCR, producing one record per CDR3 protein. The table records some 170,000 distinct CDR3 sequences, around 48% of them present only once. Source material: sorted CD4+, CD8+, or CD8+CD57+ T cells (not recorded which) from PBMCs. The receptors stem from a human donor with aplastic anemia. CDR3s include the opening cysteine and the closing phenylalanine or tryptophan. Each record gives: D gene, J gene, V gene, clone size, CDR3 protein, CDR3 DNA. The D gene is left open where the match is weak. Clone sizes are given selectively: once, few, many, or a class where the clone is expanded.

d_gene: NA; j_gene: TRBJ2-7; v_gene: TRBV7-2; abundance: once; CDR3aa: CASSFGAASYEQYF; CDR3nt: TGTGCCAGCAGCTTTGGGGCAGCATCCTACGAGCAGTACTTC
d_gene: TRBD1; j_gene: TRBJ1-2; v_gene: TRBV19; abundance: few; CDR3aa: CATQTGVDGYTF; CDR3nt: TGTGCCACTCAGACAGGGGTGGATGGCTACACCTTC
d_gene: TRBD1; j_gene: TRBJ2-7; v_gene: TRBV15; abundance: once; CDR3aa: CATSRTPGQGYEQYF; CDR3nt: TGTGCCACCAGCAGGACACCGGGACAGGGCTACGAGCAGTACTTC
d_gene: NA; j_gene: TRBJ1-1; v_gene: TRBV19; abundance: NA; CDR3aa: CASSIGGGPYTEAFF; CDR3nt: TGTGCCAGTAGTATAGGTGGGGGGCCGTACACTGAAGCTTTCTTT
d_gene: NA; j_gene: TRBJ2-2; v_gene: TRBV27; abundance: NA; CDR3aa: CASRGANTGELFF; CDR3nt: TGTGCCAGTAGGGGCGCAAACACCGGGGAGCTGTTTTTT
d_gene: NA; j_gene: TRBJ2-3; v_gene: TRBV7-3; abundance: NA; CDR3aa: CASSLGGATDTQYF; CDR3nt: TGTGCCAGCAGCTTAGGCGGAGCCACAGATACGCAGTATTTT
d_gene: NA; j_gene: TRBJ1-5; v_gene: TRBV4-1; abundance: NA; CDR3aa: CASSQDRRYNQPQHF; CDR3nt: TGCGCCAGCAGCCAAGATCGACGGTACAATCAGCCCCAGCATTTT
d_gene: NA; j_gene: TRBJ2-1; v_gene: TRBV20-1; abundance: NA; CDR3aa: CSARTTAGNEQFF; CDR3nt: TGCAGTGCTAGGACGACAGCGGGCAATGAGCAGTTCTTC
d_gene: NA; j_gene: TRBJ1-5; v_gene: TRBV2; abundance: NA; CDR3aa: CASSEGRPNQPQHF; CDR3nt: TGTGCCAGCAGTGAAGGCCGCCCCAATCAGCCCCAGCATTTT
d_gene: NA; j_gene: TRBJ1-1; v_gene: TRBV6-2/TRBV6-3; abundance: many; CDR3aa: CASSPRQHLSEAFF; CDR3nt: TGTGCCAGCAGTCCGCGCCAACATCTTTCGGAAGCTTTCTTT
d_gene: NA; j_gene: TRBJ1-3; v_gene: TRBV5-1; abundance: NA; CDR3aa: CASSLEGSAGNTIYF; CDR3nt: TGCGCCAGCAGCTTGGAGGGGTCGGCTGGAAACACCATATATTTT
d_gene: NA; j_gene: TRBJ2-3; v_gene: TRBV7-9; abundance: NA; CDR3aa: CASSLQSSTDTQCF; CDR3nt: TGTGCCAGCAGCTTGCAGTCCAGCACAGATACGCAGTGTTTT
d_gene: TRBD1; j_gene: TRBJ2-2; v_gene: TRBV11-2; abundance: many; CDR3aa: CASSLLRDRGTGELFF; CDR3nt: TGTGCCAGCAGCTTACTCCGGGACAGGGGAACCGGGGAGCTGTTTTTT
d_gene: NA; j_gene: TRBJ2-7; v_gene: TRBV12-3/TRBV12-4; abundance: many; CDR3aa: CASSLDPGVHEQYF; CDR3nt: TGTGCCAGCAGTTTAGATCCGGGGGTCCACGAGCAGTACTTC
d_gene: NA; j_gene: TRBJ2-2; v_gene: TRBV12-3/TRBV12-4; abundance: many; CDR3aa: CASSLFGGGNGELFF; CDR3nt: TGTGCCAGCAGTTTATTTGGCGGAGGTAATGGGGAGCTGTTTTTT
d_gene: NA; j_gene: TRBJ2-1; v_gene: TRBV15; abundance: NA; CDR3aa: CATSRGTGGPQDEQFF; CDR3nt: TGTGCCACCAGCAGGGGGACCGGAGGGCCACAGGACGAGCAGTTCTTC
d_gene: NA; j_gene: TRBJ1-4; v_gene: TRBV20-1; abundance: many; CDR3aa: CSASVDATNEKLFF; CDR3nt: TGCAGTGCTAGCGTAGACGCAACTAATGAAAAACTGTTTTTT
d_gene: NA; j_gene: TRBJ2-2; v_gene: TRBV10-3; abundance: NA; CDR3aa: CATAFNRVRTGELFF; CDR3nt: TGTGCCACCGCCTTTAACAGGGTAAGGACCGGGGAGCTGTTTTTT
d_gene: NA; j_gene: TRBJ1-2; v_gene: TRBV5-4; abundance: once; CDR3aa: CASSLRGGGGYGYTF; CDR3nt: TGTGCCAGCAGCTTGAGGGGTGGAGGGGGTTATGGCTACACCTTC
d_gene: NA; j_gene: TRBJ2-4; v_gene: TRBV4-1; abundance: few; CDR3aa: CASSPGPRSGPGDIQYF; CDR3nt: TGCGCCAGCAGCCCCGGCCCACGTAGCGGTCCCGGCGACATTCAGTACTTC
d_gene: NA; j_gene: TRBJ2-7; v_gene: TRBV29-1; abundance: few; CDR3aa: CSVLLGSEDGEQYF; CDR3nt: TGCAGCGTTCTGCTGGGGAGTGAGGACGGGGAGCAGTACTTC
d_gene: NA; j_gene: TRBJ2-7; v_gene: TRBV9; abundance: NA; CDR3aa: CASSSSREQYF; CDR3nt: TGTGCCAGCAGCTCCTCCAGGGAGCAGTACTTC
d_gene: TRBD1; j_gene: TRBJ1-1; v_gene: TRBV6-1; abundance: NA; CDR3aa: CASSERDSLMNTEAFF; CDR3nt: TGTGCCAGCAGTGAAAGGGACAGTCTGATGAACACTGAAGCTTTCTTT
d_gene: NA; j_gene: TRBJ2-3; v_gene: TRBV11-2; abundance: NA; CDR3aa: CASSSTGIYTDTQYF; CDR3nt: TGTGCCAGCAGCTCTACCGGGATCTACACAGATACGCAGTATTTT
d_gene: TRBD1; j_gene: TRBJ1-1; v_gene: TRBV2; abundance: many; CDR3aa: CASSGYAGGLNTEAFF; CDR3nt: TGTGCCAGCAGCGGATATGCAGGGGGGTTGAACACTGAAGCTTTCTTT
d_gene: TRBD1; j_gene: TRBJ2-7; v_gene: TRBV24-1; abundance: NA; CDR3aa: CATSDAGQGFYEQYF; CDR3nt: TGTGCCACCAGTGACGCTGGACAGGGCTTCTACGAGCAGTACTTC
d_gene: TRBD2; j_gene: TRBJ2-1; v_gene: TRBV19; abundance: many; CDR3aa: CASSKQTSGKYNEQFF; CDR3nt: TGTGCCAGTAGTAAACAAACTAGCGGAAAATACAATGAGCAGTTCTTC
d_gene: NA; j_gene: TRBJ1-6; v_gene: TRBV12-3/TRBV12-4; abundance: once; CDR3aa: CASSLARSPLHF; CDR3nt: TGTGCCAGCAGTTTAGCGCGGTCACCCCTCCACTTT
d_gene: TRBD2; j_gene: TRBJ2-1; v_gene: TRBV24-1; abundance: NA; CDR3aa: CATKHGTSGRNEQFF; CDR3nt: TGTGCCACTAAACACGGGACTAGCGGGAGAAATGAGCAGTTCTTC
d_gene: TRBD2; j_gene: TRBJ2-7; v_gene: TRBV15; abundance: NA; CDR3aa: CATSRGGVPAYEQYF; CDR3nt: TGTGCCACCAGCAGGGGGGGGGTACCGGCCTACGAGCAGTACTTC
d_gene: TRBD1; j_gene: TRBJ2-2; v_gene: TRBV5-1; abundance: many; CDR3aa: CASSWGQGTGELFF; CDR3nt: TGCGCCAGCAGCTGGGGACAGGGGACCGGGGAGCTGTTTTTT
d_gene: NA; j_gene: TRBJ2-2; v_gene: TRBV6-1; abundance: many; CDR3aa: CASSPQGDTGELFF; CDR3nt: TGTGCCAGCAGTCCCCAAGGGGACACCGGGGAGCTGTTTTTT
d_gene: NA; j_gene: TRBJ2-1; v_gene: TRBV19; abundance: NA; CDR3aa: CASSIGLENEQFF; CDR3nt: TGTGCCAGTAGTATAGGGCTGGAAAATGAGCAGTTCTTC
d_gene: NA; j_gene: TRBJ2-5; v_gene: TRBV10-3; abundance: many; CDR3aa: CAIKEVGGQETQYF; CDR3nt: TGTGCCATCAAGGAGGTAGGGGGACAAGAGACCCAGTACTTC
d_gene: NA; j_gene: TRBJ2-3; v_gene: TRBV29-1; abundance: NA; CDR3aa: CSVVGGSTDTQYF; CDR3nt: TGCAGCGTTGTTGGCGGGAGCACAGATACGCAGTATTTT
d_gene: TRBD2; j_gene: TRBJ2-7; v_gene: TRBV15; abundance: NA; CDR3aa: CATSGRVGLAGGPTYEQYF; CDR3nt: TGTGCCACCAGCGGTCGAGTTGGACTAGCGGGAGGGCCGACCTACGAGCAGTACTTC
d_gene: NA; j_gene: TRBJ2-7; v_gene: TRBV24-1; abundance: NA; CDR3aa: CATSDETGGGCEQYF; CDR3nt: TGTGCCACCAGTGATGAAACAGGGGGGGGGTGTGAGCAGTACTTC
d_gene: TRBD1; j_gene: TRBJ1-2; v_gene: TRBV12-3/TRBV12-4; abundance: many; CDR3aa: CASSLPDRGQWTF; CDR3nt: TGTGCCAGCAGCCTCCCGGACAGGGGGCAATGGACCTTC
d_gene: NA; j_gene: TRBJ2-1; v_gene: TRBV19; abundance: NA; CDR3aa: CASSISSSAYNEQFF; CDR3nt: TGTGCCAGTAGTATATCGAGTAGCGCGTACAATGAGCAGTTCTTC
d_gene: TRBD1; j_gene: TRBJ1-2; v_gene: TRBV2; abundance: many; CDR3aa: CASNEDRAGGYTF; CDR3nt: TGTGCCAGCAACGAAGACAGGGCCGGCGGCTACACCTTC
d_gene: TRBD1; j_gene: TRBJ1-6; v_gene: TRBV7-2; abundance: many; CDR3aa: CASSPTGGANSPLHF; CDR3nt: TGTGCCAGCAGCCCTACAGGGGGAGCTAATTCACCCCTCCACTTT
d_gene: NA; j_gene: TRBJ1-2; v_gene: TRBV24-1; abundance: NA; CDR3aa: CATSDLSEVSYTF; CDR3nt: TGTGCCACCAGTGACCTTTCGGAGGTAAGCTACACCTTC
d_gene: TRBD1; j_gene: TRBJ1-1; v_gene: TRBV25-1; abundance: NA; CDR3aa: CASVRTGAPEAFF; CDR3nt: TGTGCCAGCGTTAGGACAGGCGCACCTGAAGCTTTCTTT
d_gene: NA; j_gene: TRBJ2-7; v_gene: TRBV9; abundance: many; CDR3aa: CASSLGVVAYEQYF; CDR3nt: TGTGCCAGCAGCCTCGGGGTAGTCGCCTACGAGCAGTACTTC
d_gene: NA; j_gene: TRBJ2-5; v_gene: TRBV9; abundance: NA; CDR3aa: CASSVATRTPQYF; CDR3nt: TGTGCCAGCAGCGTAGCTACGAGAACCCCCCAGTACTTC
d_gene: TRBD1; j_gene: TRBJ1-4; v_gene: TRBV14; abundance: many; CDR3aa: CASSHLLGSTGINEKLFF; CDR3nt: TGTGCCAGCAGCCACCTGCTGGGGTCGACAGGGATCAATGAAAAACTGTTTTTT
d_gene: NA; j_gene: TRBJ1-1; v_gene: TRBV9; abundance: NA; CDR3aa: CASSVRGTEAFF; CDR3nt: TGTGCCAGCAGCGTCCGAGGCACTGAAGCTTTCTTT
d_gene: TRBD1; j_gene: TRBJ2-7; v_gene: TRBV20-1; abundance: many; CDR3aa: CSARGQDRVHEQYF; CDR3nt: TGCAGTGCTAGGGGGCAGGACAGGGTCCACGAGCAGTACTTC
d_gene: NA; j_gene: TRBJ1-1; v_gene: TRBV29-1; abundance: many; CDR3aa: CSVGWGGGEAFF; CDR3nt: TGCAGCGTTGGGTGGGGGGGAGGTGAAGCTTTCTTT
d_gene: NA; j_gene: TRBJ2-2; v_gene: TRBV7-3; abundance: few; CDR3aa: CASSSGKGGELFF; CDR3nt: TGTGCCAGCAGCTCAGGGAAGGGCGGGGAGCTGTTTTTT
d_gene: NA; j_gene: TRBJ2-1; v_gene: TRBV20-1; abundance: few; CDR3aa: CSARRDTYNEQFF; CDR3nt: TGCAGTGCTAGACGGGATACCTACAATGAGCAGTTCTTC
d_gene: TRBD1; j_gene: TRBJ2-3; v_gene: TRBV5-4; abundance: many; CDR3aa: CASSFEGAVGDTQYF; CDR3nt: TGTGCCAGCAGCTTCGAGGGGGCGGTAGGAGATACGCAGTATTTT
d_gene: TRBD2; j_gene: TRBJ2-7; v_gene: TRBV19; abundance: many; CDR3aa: CASSIRGGTSYEQYF; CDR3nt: TGTGCCAGTAGTATACGTGGCGGGACTAGCTACGAGCAGTACTTC
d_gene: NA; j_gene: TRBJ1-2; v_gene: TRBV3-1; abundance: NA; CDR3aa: CASSHSTPGDGYTF; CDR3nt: TGTGCCAGCAGCCACTCGACCCCCGGTGATGGCTACACCTTC
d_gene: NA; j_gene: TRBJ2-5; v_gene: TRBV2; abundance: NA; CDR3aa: CASSSSSGVPQYF; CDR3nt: TGTGCCAGCAGTTCGTCGAGCGGTGTGCCCCAGTACTTC